This T cell receptor (beta chain) is drawn from a study of blood T cell repertoires in COVID-19. At the level of the study: T cells, B-cell-depleted T cells, or PBMCs provided the cDNA or gDNA that served as material.

This clone came up once. V dropped 0 bases and J dropped 8 bases, with 11 bases sitting between them. The CDR3 extends over 13 amino acids. Germline-derived CDR1 and CDR2 are GTSNPN and SVGIG (reference sequence). Per the authors' pipeline: By means of reference gene primer amplification, nucleated cell counts were estimated. Produced via immunoSEQ multiplex PCR; TCRdb's table is partial and in-frame only. From that table come the V and J calls and clone size; the DNA was used to work out D and trimming. The data show some 170,000 clones, around 80% seen once. The chain joins TRBV30 to TRBJ2-1; tentatively, D is TRBD1 (5 bases). The sequence derives from an older woman with acute or convalescent COVID-19. Sequenced material: peripheral blood. The CDR3 DNA reads as TGTGCCTGGAGTGTAAAAGGGGCCGATGAGCAGTTCTTC. This codes for CAWSVKGADEQFF.